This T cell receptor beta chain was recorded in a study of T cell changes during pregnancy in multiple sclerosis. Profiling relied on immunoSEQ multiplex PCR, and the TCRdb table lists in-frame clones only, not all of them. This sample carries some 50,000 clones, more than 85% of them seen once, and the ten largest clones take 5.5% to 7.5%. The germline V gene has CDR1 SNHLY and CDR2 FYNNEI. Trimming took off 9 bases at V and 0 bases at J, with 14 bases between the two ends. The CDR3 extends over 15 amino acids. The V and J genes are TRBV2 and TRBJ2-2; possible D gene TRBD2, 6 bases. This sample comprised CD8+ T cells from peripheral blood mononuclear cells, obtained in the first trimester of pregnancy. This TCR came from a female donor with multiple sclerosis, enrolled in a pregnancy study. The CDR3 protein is CARGRAGTNTGELFF. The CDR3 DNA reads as TGTGCCAGGGGAAGGGCGGGGACGAACACCGGGGAGCTGTTTTTT.